This TCR beta chain was identified in a study of T cell responses to AZD1222 COVID-19 vaccine. For this clone: Its antigen is currently unknown.

Study results and caveats: Clonal diversity was possibly underestimated, and the donors were mostly white British, with more females.

Profiling relied on immunoSEQ multiplex PCR, and the TCRdb table lists in-frame clones only, not all of them. The sample includes under 250,000 clones, approximately 94% seen only once; the top ten take about 1%. The receptor was derived from an adult in good health. Sequencing used peripheral blood, obtained on day 0 of MenACWY control vaccination.

The CDR3 DNA reads as TGTGCCAGCAGCTCCCGAGGGGCATACAATGAGCAGTTCTTC. This codes for CASSSRGAYNEQFF. The rearrangement links TRBV3-1 (or the pseudogene TRBV3-2) to TRBJ2-1; the D call may be TRBD1 or TRBD2 (5 bases each). Trimming shortened V by 5 bases and J by 4 bases, and 12 bases separated the two germline ends. Germline lookup yields CDR1 LGHDT and CDR2 YNNKEL (reference sequence). The CDR3 has 14 residues.